Listed below are T cell receptor beta chains from one sample, sequenced in a study of T cells in Graves' hyperthyroidism and ophthalmopathy. TCRdb recomputed calls from the multiplex PCR reads with MiXCR, one row per CDR3 protein. The sample has around 600,000 distinct CDR3 sequences; around 15% are singletons. Specimen: blood. Receptors were obtained from a woman between 50 and 59 years old with Graves' ophthalmopathy. The CDR3 runs from the conserved cysteine through the conserved F or W. The D gene is left open where the match is weak. Size values are once, few and many counts, or a class for expanded clones, and some rows have none.

v_gene: TRBV5-1; d_gene: -; abundance: many; j_gene: TRBJ2-1; CDR3nt: TGCGCCAGCAGCTTGGAGCGGGTGATCAATGAGCAGTTCTTC; CDR3aa: CASSLERVINEQFF
v_gene: TRBV7-2; d_gene: -; abundance: few; j_gene: TRBJ2-5; CDR3nt: TGTGCCAGCAGCATCTACAGGGGGAGGGAAGAGACCCAGTACTTC; CDR3aa: CASSIYRGREETQYF
v_gene: TRBV24-1; d_gene: TRBD2; abundance: -; j_gene: TRBJ2-7; CDR3nt: TGTGCCACCAGTCCTACTAGCGGTTCCTCTTACGAGCAGTACTTC; CDR3aa: CATSPTSGSSYEQYF
v_gene: TRBV20-1; d_gene: -; abundance: many; j_gene: TRBJ2-1; CDR3nt: TGCAGTGCTAGAGAGTTGGGGGGCTACAATGAGCAGTTCTTC; CDR3aa: CSARELGGYNEQFF
v_gene: TRBV27; d_gene: -; abundance: -; j_gene: TRBJ2-3; CDR3nt: TGTGCCAGCAGTGACCCTAACTCACCAGGTGGGGGGTTTGTGACAGATACGCAGTATTTT; CDR3aa: CASSDPNSPGGGFVTDTQYF
v_gene: TRBV28; d_gene: TRBD1; abundance: -; j_gene: TRBJ2-7; CDR3nt: TGTGCCAGCAGTCCCCGGGACAGCCATAGGTTCGAGCAGTACTTC; CDR3aa: CASSPRDSHRFEQYF
v_gene: TRBV5-1; d_gene: TRBD1; abundance: many; j_gene: TRBJ1-5; CDR3nt: TGCGCCAGCAGCTCCAATACAGGGGGCGATCAGCCCCAGCATTTT; CDR3aa: CASSSNTGGDQPQHF
v_gene: TRBV7-2; d_gene: TRBD1; abundance: many; j_gene: TRBJ1-2; CDR3nt: TGTGCCAGCAGCAGGACAGGGGAAAAGGGCTACACCTTC; CDR3aa: CASSRTGEKGYTF
v_gene: TRBV7-2; d_gene: -; abundance: many; j_gene: TRBJ2-1; CDR3nt: TGTGCCAGCAGCTTAGGTTTGGGTATTGATGAGCAGTTCTTC; CDR3aa: CASSLGLGIDEQFF
v_gene: TRBV20-1; d_gene: TRBD2; abundance: many; j_gene: TRBJ2-1; CDR3nt: TGCAGTGCTAGAGTTGGACTAGCGGGAGATCAGTTGAATGAGCAGTTCTTC; CDR3aa: CSARVGLAGDQLNEQFF
v_gene: TRBV5-5; d_gene: -; abundance: many; j_gene: TRBJ2-1; CDR3nt: TGTGCCAGCAGCTTGGTACGACCCAGAGATGAGCAGTTCTTC; CDR3aa: CASSLVRPRDEQFF
v_gene: TRBV30; d_gene: -; abundance: many; j_gene: TRBJ1-1; CDR3nt: TGTGCCTGGAGTGTACCCGTTGGGGCTTTCTTT; CDR3aa: CAWSVPVGAFF
v_gene: TRBV28; d_gene: TRBD1; abundance: many; j_gene: TRBJ2-2; CDR3nt: TGTGCCAGCAGCCTCGACAGGGCAGCTTTGGTGACGCTGTTTTTT; CDR3aa: CASSLDRAALVTLFF
v_gene: TRBV5-1; d_gene: -; abundance: many; j_gene: TRBJ2-7; CDR3nt: TGCGCCAGCAGCCCTCAGGGGACGCCAGCGGGTGAGCAGTACTTC; CDR3aa: CASSPQGTPAGEQYF
v_gene: TRBV6-1; d_gene: -; abundance: many; j_gene: TRBJ2-5; CDR3nt: TGTGCCAGCAATGGGGGGCGGGAGACCCAGTACTTC; CDR3aa: CASNGGRETQYF
v_gene: TRBV7-9; d_gene: -; abundance: -; j_gene: TRBJ1-4; CDR3nt: TGTGCCAGCAGCTTAGGTCACAGGGTGTGGAATGAAAAACTGTTTTTT; CDR3aa: CASSLGHRVWNEKLFF
v_gene: TRBV9; d_gene: -; abundance: few; j_gene: TRBJ2-2; CDR3nt: TGTGCCAGCAGCGTAACACCGTTCGCGAACACCGGGGAGCTGTTTTTT; CDR3aa: CASSVTPFANTGELFF
v_gene: TRBV18; d_gene: TRBD2; abundance: many; j_gene: TRBJ2-7; CDR3nt: TGTGCCAGCTCACCACGAGGGAGGGAAGCCTACGAGCAGTACTTC; CDR3aa: CASSPRGREAYEQYF
v_gene: TRBV5-6; d_gene: -; abundance: -; j_gene: TRBJ1-3; CDR3nt: TGTGCCAGCAGCTTGGTCGGGACCGGAAACACCATATATTTT; CDR3aa: CASSLVGTGNTIYF
v_gene: TRBV5-1; d_gene: TRBD2; abundance: few; j_gene: TRBJ2-7; CDR3nt: TGCGCCAGCAGCTTTGACTCTAGCGGGATCTACGAGCAGTACTTC; CDR3aa: CASSFDSSGIYEQYF
v_gene: TRBV28; d_gene: -; abundance: many; j_gene: TRBJ2-7; CDR3nt: TGTGCCAGCAACGTAGCCGAAATCACCTACGAGCAGTACTTC; CDR3aa: CASNVAEITYEQYF
v_gene: TRBV15; d_gene: -; abundance: many; j_gene: TRBJ1-1; CDR3nt: TGTGCCACCAGCAGAGGACACAGGGTGAACACTGAAGCTTTCTTT; CDR3aa: CATSRGHRVNTEAFF
v_gene: TRBV30; d_gene: -; abundance: many; j_gene: TRBJ2-7; CDR3nt: TGTGCCTGGAGTGTTTCCTACGAGCAGTACTTC; CDR3aa: CAWSVSYEQYF
v_gene: TRBV29-1; d_gene: TRBD1; abundance: few; j_gene: TRBJ2-7; CDR3nt: TGCAGCGTTGGACAGGGGCCCGAGCAGTACTTC; CDR3aa: CSVGQGPEQYF
v_gene: TRBV28; d_gene: -; abundance: many; j_gene: TRBJ1-1; CDR3nt: TGTGCCAGCAGCTTCACAGGGCAGAACACTGAAGCTTTCTTT; CDR3aa: CASSFTGQNTEAFF
v_gene: TRBV4-3; d_gene: -; abundance: -; j_gene: TRBJ1-4; CDR3nt: TGCGCCAGCAGCCGAGGACAGACCTTTGGTGAAAAACTGTTTTTT; CDR3aa: CASSRGQTFGEKLFF
v_gene: TRBV14; d_gene: TRBD1; abundance: few; j_gene: TRBJ2-5; CDR3nt: TGTGCCAGCAGGGCCGGGACAGTGATGAGCCAAGAGACCCAGTACTTC; CDR3aa: CASRAGTVMSQETQYF
v_gene: TRBV20-1; d_gene: TRBD2; abundance: -; j_gene: TRBJ2-5; CDR3nt: TGCAGTGCAAAGGGAGGGGAGACCCAGTACTTC; CDR3aa: CSAKGGETQYF
v_gene: TRBV5-6; d_gene: -; abundance: -; j_gene: TRBJ2-6; CDR3nt: TGTGCCAGCAGCGTGGGCTTCGCTTCTGGGGCCAACGTCCTGACTTTC; CDR3aa: CASSVGFASGANVLTF
v_gene: TRBV5-1; d_gene: TRBD1; abundance: -; j_gene: TRBJ1-5; CDR3nt: TGCGCCAGCAGCTCGGGACAGGGGGGGATCAATCAGCCCCAGCATTTT; CDR3aa: CASSSGQGGINQPQHF
v_gene: TRBV4-1; d_gene: TRBD2; abundance: many; j_gene: TRBJ2-7; CDR3nt: TGCGCCAGCAGCCAAGTCCCCGGGAGGTCCTACGAGCAGTACTTC; CDR3aa: CASSQVPGRSYEQYF
v_gene: TRBV7-9; d_gene: -; abundance: many; j_gene: TRBJ2-1; CDR3nt: TGTGCCAGCAGCCGAACAGGGTATGAGCAGTTCTTC; CDR3aa: CASSRTGYEQFF
v_gene: TRBV20-1; d_gene: TRBD1; abundance: -; j_gene: TRBJ2-5; CDR3nt: TGCAGTGCTGGCACAGGGGGCATTGAGACCCAGTACTTC; CDR3aa: CSAGTGGIETQYF
v_gene: TRBV7-9; d_gene: TRBD2; abundance: many; j_gene: TRBJ2-1; CDR3nt: TGTGCCAGCAGCTTAGCTAGATTTAGCGGGAGCGGGAACAATGAGCAGTTCTTC; CDR3aa: CASSLARFSGSGNNEQFF
v_gene: TRBV20-1; d_gene: -; abundance: many; j_gene: TRBJ1-1; CDR3nt: TGCAGTGCTAGGTCCTCGGGATTTACTGAAGCTTTCTTT; CDR3aa: CSARSSGFTEAFF
v_gene: TRBV10-3; d_gene: TRBD2; abundance: -; j_gene: TRBJ2-1; CDR3nt: TGTGCCATCAGTGAGAGGGGACTAGCCTATGAGCAGTTCTTC; CDR3aa: CAISERGLAYEQFF
v_gene: TRBV29-1; d_gene: -; abundance: many; j_gene: TRBJ2-7; CDR3nt: TGCAGCGTTGCCCCCTCAAGACCCTACGAGCAGTACTTC; CDR3aa: CSVAPSRPYEQYF
v_gene: TRBV4-1; d_gene: TRBD1; abundance: -; j_gene: TRBJ1-2; CDR3nt: TGCGCCAGCAGCCACGCGAGCGGGACAGGGTGGGATTCGGGCTACACCTTC; CDR3aa: CASSHASGTGWDSGYTF
v_gene: TRBV27; d_gene: TRBD2; abundance: few; j_gene: TRBJ2-1; CDR3nt: TGTGCCAGCAGTTTGAGGGGACTAGCTTACAATGAGCAGTTCTTC; CDR3aa: CASSLRGLAYNEQFF
v_gene: TRBV7-9; d_gene: TRBD1; abundance: many; j_gene: TRBJ2-1; CDR3nt: TGTGCCAGCAGCCTACTGGTTGGACAGGGATATGAGCAGTTCTTC; CDR3aa: CASSLLVGQGYEQFF
v_gene: TRBV6-1; d_gene: TRBD1; abundance: many; j_gene: TRBJ2-1; CDR3nt: TGTGCCAGCACCGGCCGACAGGGCTCTAATGAGCAGTTCTTC; CDR3aa: CASTGRQGSNEQFF
v_gene: TRBV6-2/TRBV6-3; d_gene: -; abundance: few; j_gene: TRBJ1-6; CDR3nt: TGTGCCAGCAAGAATGCGGGACGCACACATAATTCACCCCTCCACTTT; CDR3aa: CASKNAGRTHNSPLHF
v_gene: TRBV18; d_gene: -; abundance: many; j_gene: TRBJ2-1; CDR3nt: TGTGCCAGCTCACCCACAGGGTGGGGGCCCTACAATGAGCAGTTCTTC; CDR3aa: CASSPTGWGPYNEQFF
v_gene: TRBV11-1; d_gene: -; abundance: many; j_gene: TRBJ1-1; CDR3nt: TGTGCCAGCGGCCGGAACACTGAAGCTTTCTTT; CDR3aa: CASGRNTEAFF
v_gene: TRBV6-1; d_gene: TRBD2; abundance: many; j_gene: TRBJ2-2; CDR3nt: TGTGCCAGCAGTGAATGGGCTAGCGGGAGGTCGGACACCGGGGAGCTGTTTTTT; CDR3aa: CASSEWASGRSDTGELFF
v_gene: TRBV12-3/TRBV12-4; d_gene: TRBD1; abundance: many; j_gene: TRBJ1-2; CDR3nt: TGTGCCAGCAGTTTAGGAGGGACAGTTAAATACACCTTC; CDR3aa: CASSLGGTVKYTF
v_gene: TRBV5-6; d_gene: -; abundance: few; j_gene: TRBJ2-7; CDR3nt: TGTGCCAGCAGCTTGGAACGGCTACCCTACGAGCAGTACTTC; CDR3aa: CASSLERLPYEQYF
v_gene: TRBV7-8; d_gene: TRBD1; abundance: many; j_gene: TRBJ2-7; CDR3nt: TGTGCCAGCAGCACCGCTCCGGGGACAGGGAGAGGGTACGAGCAGTACTTC; CDR3aa: CASSTAPGTGRGYEQYF
v_gene: TRBV18; d_gene: TRBD1; abundance: few; j_gene: TRBJ2-4; CDR3nt: TGTGCCAGCTCACCCGGGACAGGGAAGGGCAAAAACATTCAGTACTTC; CDR3aa: CASSPGTGKGKNIQYF
v_gene: TRBV19; d_gene: TRBD2; abundance: many; j_gene: TRBJ2-5; CDR3nt: TGTGCCAGTAGTATTGGACCGACTAGCGGGACGAGCGGGACCCAGTACTTC; CDR3aa: CASSIGPTSGTSGTQYF
v_gene: TRBV10-3; d_gene: TRBD1; abundance: few; j_gene: TRBJ2-6; CDR3nt: TGTGCCATCAGTGCGAGGACAGGGGGAGCTGGGGCCAACGTCCTGACTTTC; CDR3aa: CAISARTGGAGANVLTF
v_gene: TRBV28; d_gene: -; abundance: many; j_gene: TRBJ1-5; CDR3nt: TGTGCCAGCAGTTTTGGACTAAGGGGTTTCCAGCCCCAGCATTTT; CDR3aa: CASSFGLRGFQPQHF
v_gene: TRBV4-3; d_gene: TRBD2; abundance: few; j_gene: TRBJ2-7; CDR3nt: TGCGCCAGCAGCCAAGAAGGGGGACTAGCAGGGTCGGGCTACTACGAGCAGTACTTC; CDR3aa: CASSQEGGLAGSGYYEQYF
v_gene: TRBV6-2/TRBV6-3; d_gene: -; abundance: -; j_gene: TRBJ2-2; CDR3nt: TGTGCCAGCAGTTACGCCCAAGTTAGGGTGTCCGGGGAGCTGTTTTTT; CDR3aa: CASSYAQVRVSGELFF
v_gene: TRBV28; d_gene: -; abundance: many; j_gene: TRBJ2-7; CDR3nt: TGTGCCAGCACGCGGCTGGGGACTTCTAACTCCTACGAGCAGTACTTC; CDR3aa: CASTRLGTSNSYEQYF
v_gene: TRBV9; d_gene: -; abundance: -; j_gene: TRBJ2-1; CDR3nt: TGTGCCAGCAGCGTAACCGGGAGCACCGACAATGAGCAGTTCTTC; CDR3aa: CASSVTGSTDNEQFF
v_gene: TRBV5-6; d_gene: -; abundance: many; j_gene: TRBJ2-7; CDR3nt: TGTGCCAGCAGCTTGTCCTGGCCAGGGCCCTACGAGCAGTACTTC; CDR3aa: CASSLSWPGPYEQYF
v_gene: TRBV10-3; d_gene: -; abundance: -; j_gene: TRBJ2-2; CDR3nt: TGTGCCATCAGTAGCAGGGGGAACACCGGGGAGCTGTTTTTT; CDR3aa: CAISSRGNTGELFF
v_gene: TRBV2; d_gene: -; abundance: many; j_gene: TRBJ2-5; CDR3nt: TGTGCCAGCAGTGACAGTCGTCAAGAGACCCAGTACTTC; CDR3aa: CASSDSRQETQYF